The 32 T cell receptor beta chains below all came from one sample that was sequenced in a study of cytomegalovirus exposure and HLA in healthy donors. The study ran its PCR with 60 Vbeta and 13 Jbeta primers. Some clones are missing from TCRdb's copy, which holds only in-frame ones; the method was immunoSEQ multiplex PCR. Found here are about 180,000 clones, 65% to 90% of them singletons; the top ten hold 1% to 1.5%. The sample comprised PBMCs. Every receptor here comes from a girl aged 2 to 10 in good health and CMV-seropositive.

This sequence joins TRBV5-1 and TRBJ2-4, with TRBD1 matching over 7 bases. Per the germline V gene, CDR1 is SGHRS and CDR2 is YFSETQ. The CDR3 spans 15 residues. The trim removed 10 bases at V and 1 base at J, leaving 11 bases unmatched. CDR3 in amino acids: CASSPGTVAKNIQYF. The CDR3 DNA follows: TGCGCCTCCAGCCCCGGGACAGTGGCCAAAAACATTCAGTACTTC.

The J gene is TRBJ1-1, the V gene TRBV19; D is possibly TRBD1 (5 bases). Between the trimmed V and J ends, which lost 4 bases and 0 bases, there was a span of 18 bases. The germline V gene has CDR1 LNHDA and CDR2 SQIVND (reference sequence). The CDR3 consists of 17 residues. Here the CDR3 reads CASSKRAVTVMNTEAFF. The CDR3 DNA reads TGTGCCAGTAGTAAAAGAGCTGTGACAGTGATGAACACTGAAGCTTTCTTT.

The chain employs TRBV2 and TRBJ2-7; maybe TRBD1 (5 bases). V gave up 8 bases and J gave up 1 base, with 15 bases separating them. The CDR3 is 14 residues long. CDR1 is SNHLY, CDR2 FYNNEI, per germline. CDR3 loop: CASVWVGDSYEQYF. The CDR3 nucleotides are TGTGCCAGCGTGTGGGTAGGGGATTCCTACGAGCAGTACTTC.

In this sample, this clone turned up a few times. This chain links TRBV6-6 with TRBJ1-1; TRBD1 matches at 8 bases. V gave up 7 bases and J gave up 3 bases; unmatched junction bases: 7. CDR3 length: 14 amino acids. CDR1 and CDR2 from the germline V gene are MNHNY and SVGAGI (reference sequence). CDR3 in amino acids: CASTLTGADTEAFF. The CDR3 DNA reads as TGTGCCAGCACCTTGACAGGGGCGGACACTGAAGCTTTCTTT.

The genes are TRBV10-3 and TRBJ1-2; the match to TRBD1 covers 11 bases. Germline CDR1 reads ENHRY; CDR2 reads SYGVKD. Trimming took 4 bases from V and 8 from J; bases not matched to a gene: 6. The CDR3 totals 14 residues. The chain's CDR3 is CAISAGQGVRGYTF. In DNA, the CDR3 is TGTGCCATCAGTGCGGGACAGGGGGTGAGAGGCTACACCTTC.

The rearrangement joins TRBV14 to TRBJ2-7; 7 positions agree with TRBD2. J was trimmed by 3 bases and V by 4 bases; bases with no gene match: 9. From germline, CDR1 is SGHDN and CDR2 FVKESK. The CDR3 runs to 15 residues. CDR3 sequence (DNA): TGTGCCAGCAGCCCACCCGGGACTATAGACTACGAGCAGTACTTC. It encodes CASSPPGTIDYEQYF.

The rearrangement links TRBV5-4 to TRBJ2-6; possible D gene TRBD2, 5 bases. The CDR3 length is 17 residues. Germline V lookup: CDR1 SGHNT, CDR2 YYREEE (reference sequence). The V gene lost 3 bases and the J gene lost 4 bases, with 17 bases spanning the gap. The CDR3: CASSWPNTRLGANVLTF. The CDR3 DNA sequence: TGTGCCAGCAGCTGGCCCAACACTAGACTGGGGGCCAACGTCCTGACTTTC.

Here the CDR3 reads CASSFRAGAWDKQFF. CDR3 sequence (DNA): TGTGCCAGCAGTTTTCGGGCGGGAGCGTGGGATAAGCAGTTCTTC. This chain uses TRBV28 with TRBJ2-1; TRBD2 matches at 7 bases. CDR1 and CDR2 (germline): MDHEN, SYDVKM. The CDR3 runs 15 residues. V lost 3 bases, J lost 11 bases, and 13 bases stayed unmatched. The variable domain in full, with the rest retrieved from reference TRBV28 and TRBJ2-1, is DVKVTQSSRYLVKRTGEKVFLECVQDMDHENMFWYRQDPGLGLRLIYFSYDVKMKEKGDIPEGYSVSREKKERFSLILESASTNQTSMYLCASSFRAGAWDKQFFGPGTRLTVL.

The count of this clone is one. The J gene is TRBJ1-5, the V gene TRBV23-1; TRBD1 is a possible D gene (6 bases). TRBV23-1 belongs to the ORF category, with a function that is uncertain. Trimming cost V 5 bases and J 7 bases, with 21 bases left between them. The CDR3 is made up of 16 amino acids. In DNA form, the CDR3 reads TGCGCCAGCAGTTCACAAGGGCGCCACAGGGAACAGCCCCAGCATTTT. Translation: CASSSQGRHREQPQHF.

V gene TRBV30 combines with J gene TRBJ2-7; 10 nucleotides match TRBD2. The CDR3 length is 12 residues. Unmatched junction bases numbered 0, after V lost 4 bases and J lost 3 bases. CDR1 and CDR2 (germline): GTSNPN, SVGIG (reference sequence). The CDR3 region has the DNA TGTGCCTGGACTAGCGGGAGCTACGAGCAGTACTTC. Protein: CAWTSGSYEQYF.

This clone is a singleton in its sample. The V gene is TRBV9, the J gene TRBJ1-5; the D gene is possibly TRBD1 (5 bases). V gave up 7 bases and J gave up 6 bases, with 17 bases separating them. The CDR3 contains 14 residues. CDR1 and CDR2 (germline): SGDLS, YYNGEE. For the CDR3, the DNA is TGTGCCAGCGCACAAGGAACGGGGGGTCAGCCCCAGCATTTT. This codes for CASAQGTGGQPQHF.

The V and J genes are TRBV4-1 and TRBJ1-1, with unresolved D. Germline V gives CDR1 MGHRA, CDR2 YSYEKL. The CDR3 runs 16 residues. V lost 0 bases, J lost 0 bases, and 11 bases lay in between. The CDR3 sequence is CASSQERPSVNTEAFF. CDR3 DNA: TGCGCCAGCAGCCAAGAGCGGCCGTCGGTGAACACTGAAGCTTTCTTT.

This sequence joins TRBV2 and TRBJ2-4; 7 nucleotides match TRBD2. This CDR3 is 16 amino acids long. Germline trimming cut 3 bases from V and 5 bases from J; bases unmatched to any gene: 10. Per the germline V gene, CDR1 is SNHLY and CDR2 is FYNNEI. In nucleotides, the CDR3 is TGTGCCAGCAGTGAGGGTGGGGAGGGCGTCGAAAACATTCAGTACTTC. It codes for CASSEGGEGVENIQYF.

This clone was detected only once. Other DNA sequences in this specimen translate into the identical CDR3. The chain links TRBV6-1 to TRBJ1-4; 7 bases agree with TRBD1. The CDR3 totals 14 residues. Trimming at V came to 7 bases and at J to 5 bases, leaving 7 bases not matched to a gene. CDR1 is MNHNS and CDR2 is SASEGT in the germline V gene. The CDR3 here is CASIKQGGNEKLFF. DNA for the CDR3: TGTGCCAGCATTAAACAAGGGGGCAATGAAAAACTGTTTTTT.

The V and J genes are TRBV19 and TRBJ1-2; TRBD1 matches 12 bases. In germline, CDR1 is LNHDA, CDR2 SQIVND (reference sequence). CDR3 length: 15 amino acids. Unmatched junction bases numbered 10, after V lost 7 bases and J lost 7 bases. In nucleotides, the CDR3 is TGTGCCAGTACCCTAGGGACAGGGGGCATCAGTGGCTACACCTTC. It encodes CASTLGTGGISGYTF.

This chain joins TRBV4-1 and TRBJ1-4, with 8 nucleotides matching TRBD1. The CDR3 has 16 residues. Germline CDR1 reads MGHRA; CDR2 reads YSYEKL. V gave up 3 bases and J gave up 4 bases; unmatched junction bases: 7. The CDR3 spells CASSHLPGQDNEKLFF. The DNA for the CDR3 is TGCGCCAGCAGCCACCTACCGGGACAGGATAATGAAAAACTGTTTTTT.

The CDR3 bases are TGTGCCAGCAGCTTAGATGGAGGCAGGGGTTATGAAAAACTGTTTTTT. Protein product: CASSLDGGRGYEKLFF. The chain employs TRBV11-2 and TRBJ1-4; a weak D match, TRBD1 (6 bases). From germline, CDR1 is SGHAT and CDR2 FQNNGV. This CDR3 is built from 16 residues. Trimming stripped 0 bases from V and 6 bases from J, with 14 bases between.

This chain links TRBV19 with TRBJ1-5, with 8 positions matching TRBD1. Trimming at V came to 1 base and at J to 6 bases, leaving 5 bases not matched to a gene. Looked up from germline, CDR1 is LNHDA and CDR2 is SQIVND (reference sequence). The CDR3 length is 15 residues. The CDR3 DNA is TGTGCCAGTAGTATAGGCAGGGGGCTAGGTCAGCCCCAGCATTTT. It translates to CASSIGRGLGQPQHF.

This clone occurred once. The genes are TRBV5-1 and TRBJ2-5, with TRBD1 matching over 7 bases. CDR1 and CDR2 from the germline V gene are SGHRS and YFSETQ. The CDR3 covers 13 residues. V gave up 5 bases and J gave up 3 bases; unmatched junction bases: 4. The DNA for the CDR3 is TGCGCCAGCAGTCGAGGGGGCGAAGAGACCCAGTACTTC. This sequence encodes CASSRGGEETQYF.

The V call is TRBV7-9, the J call TRBJ2-1; 7 bases line up with TRBD2. V lost 1 base to trimming and J lost 5 bases; unmatched junction nucleotides: 14. CDR3 size: 18 residues. Germline lookup yields CDR1 SEHNR and CDR2 FQNEAQ (reference sequence). CDR3 residues: CASSLVGAGVGLHNEQFF. In nucleotides, the CDR3 is TGTGCCAGCAGCTTAGTAGGGGCGGGAGTCGGTTTGCACAATGAGCAGTTCTTC.

The chain links TRBV27 to TRBJ2-5, with TRBD2 matching 7 bases. This CDR3 comprises 14 residues. CDR1 is MNHEY and CDR2 is SMNVEV in the germline V gene (reference sequence). V lost 4 bases and J lost 5; bases outside the gene matches: 7. CDR3: CASSWSGESETQYF. The CDR3 DNA reads TGTGCCAGCAGTTGGAGCGGGGAGAGTGAGACCCAGTACTTC.

The V and J genes are TRBV7-2 and TRBJ2-1; 11 bases fit TRBD2. Germline V gene sequence: CDR1 SGHTA, CDR2 FQGNSA. The CDR3 runs 17 residues. Unmatched junction bases numbered 5, after V lost 2 bases and J lost 2 bases. The CDR3 nucleotides are TGTGCCAGCAGCTTATATCTAGCGGGGGGAACCTACAATGAGCAGTTCTTC. Protein sequence: CASSLYLAGGTYNEQFF.

V usage is TRBV4-1 and J usage is TRBJ2-1; weak D call: TRBD2 (5 bases). CDR3 length equals 17 residues. V was clipped by 3 bases and J by 6 bases, with 21 bases between them. Germline CDR1 reads MGHRA; CDR2 reads YSYEKL. Written as DNA, the CDR3 is TGCGCCAGCAGCCAGATAGGAGGACCCCGTTCTAGCAATGAGCAGTTCTTC. Translating it yields CASSQIGGPRSSNEQFF.

This clone has just a few counts. The V call is TRBV5-1, the J call TRBJ1-2, with D tentatively TRBD1 (6 bases). CDR1 and CDR2 from the germline V gene are SGHRS and YFSETQ. V lost 2 bases to trimming and J lost 7 bases, with 9 bases between them. The CDR3 has 12 amino acids. Here the CDR3 reads CASSLNRAGYTF. CDR3 DNA sequence: TGCGCCAGCAGCTTAAACAGGGCTGGCTACACCTTC.

The chain combines TRBV5-1 with TRBJ1-1; D perhaps matches TRBD1 (5 bases). Trimming stripped 3 bases from V and 5 bases from J, with 8 bases between. Germline V gene data show CDR1 as SGHRS and CDR2 as YFSETQ. The CDR3 is 12 residues long. CDR3 nucleotide sequence: TGCGCCAGCAGCTGGGGGACTACTGAAGCTTTCTTT. Encoded protein: CASSWGTTEAFF.

The chain couples TRBV25-1 to TRBJ2-3; tentative D call: TRBD1 (6 bases). V was pared by 7 bases and J by 0 bases, with 8 bases between. CDR1 and CDR2 (germline): MGHDK, SYGVNS. There are 13 residues in the CDR3. The DNA of the CDR3 is TGTGCCAGCATACAGGGAAGCACAGATACGCAGTATTTT. It specifies CASIQGSTDTQYF.

The gene calls are TRBV5-6 and TRBJ2-7, with D perhaps TRBD2 (5 bases). Germline V gene data show CDR1 as SGHDT and CDR2 as YYEEEE. V was clipped by 1 base and J by 1 base, with 9 bases between them. This CDR3 comprises 14 residues. CDR3: CASSLLAGSYEQYF. Written as DNA, the CDR3 is TGTGCCAGCAGCTTGCTAGCTGGATCCTACGAGCAGTACTTC.

The chain has TRBV6-5 and TRBJ2-7; 8 bases agree with TRBD1. CDR1 and CDR2 (germline): MNHEY, SVGAGI. The CDR3 is 15 residues long. The ends lost 7 bases at V and 4 bases at J; junction bases unmatched: 12. The CDR3 is CASTNAGTGRYEQYF. The CDR3 DNA reads TGTGCCAGCACTAACGCCGGGACAGGACGTTACGAGCAGTACTTC.

The chain couples TRBV19 to TRBJ1-5, with TRBD1 matching 10 bases. The germline V gene encodes CDR1 LNHDA and CDR2 SQIVND (reference sequence). V shed 5 bases and J 2 bases; nucleotides not matched to a gene: 6. There are 16 residues in the CDR3. This CDR3 is CASSDRGLLGNQPQHF. The CDR3 DNA sequence: TGTGCCAGTAGTGACAGGGGGCTCCTCGGCAATCAGCCCCAGCATTTT.

DNA for the CDR3: TGTGCCAGCAGTGAATGGGGACAGCCACTAATATACACTGAAGCTTTCTTT. This translates into CASSEWGQPLIYTEAFF. The chain recombines TRBV6-1 with TRBJ1-1, with 7 bases aligning to TRBD1. Germline CDR1 and CDR2: MNHNS and SASEGT. V lost 2 bases and J lost 3; bases outside the gene matches: 12. The CDR3 covers 17 residues.

The genes are TRBV18 and TRBJ1-2; D remains ambiguous. The CDR3 spans 13 residues. The ends were cut back, 0 bases at V and 4 bases at J, with 6 bases in the middle. CDR1 and CDR2 from the germline V gene are KGHSH and LQKENI. For the CDR3, the DNA is TGTGCCAGCTCACCACCCACGGGCTATGGCTACACCTTC. It specifies CASSPPTGYGYTF.

The CDR3 loop is CASIKDRANSYEQYF. In nucleotides, the CDR3 is TGTGCCAGCATCAAGGACAGGGCGAATTCCTACGAGCAGTACTTC. This chain links TRBV6-1 with TRBJ2-7; 8 bases are a match to TRBD1. CDR1 is MNHNS, CDR2 SASEGT, per germline. V shed 7 bases and J 1 base; nucleotides not matched to a gene: 9. The CDR3 spans 15 residues.